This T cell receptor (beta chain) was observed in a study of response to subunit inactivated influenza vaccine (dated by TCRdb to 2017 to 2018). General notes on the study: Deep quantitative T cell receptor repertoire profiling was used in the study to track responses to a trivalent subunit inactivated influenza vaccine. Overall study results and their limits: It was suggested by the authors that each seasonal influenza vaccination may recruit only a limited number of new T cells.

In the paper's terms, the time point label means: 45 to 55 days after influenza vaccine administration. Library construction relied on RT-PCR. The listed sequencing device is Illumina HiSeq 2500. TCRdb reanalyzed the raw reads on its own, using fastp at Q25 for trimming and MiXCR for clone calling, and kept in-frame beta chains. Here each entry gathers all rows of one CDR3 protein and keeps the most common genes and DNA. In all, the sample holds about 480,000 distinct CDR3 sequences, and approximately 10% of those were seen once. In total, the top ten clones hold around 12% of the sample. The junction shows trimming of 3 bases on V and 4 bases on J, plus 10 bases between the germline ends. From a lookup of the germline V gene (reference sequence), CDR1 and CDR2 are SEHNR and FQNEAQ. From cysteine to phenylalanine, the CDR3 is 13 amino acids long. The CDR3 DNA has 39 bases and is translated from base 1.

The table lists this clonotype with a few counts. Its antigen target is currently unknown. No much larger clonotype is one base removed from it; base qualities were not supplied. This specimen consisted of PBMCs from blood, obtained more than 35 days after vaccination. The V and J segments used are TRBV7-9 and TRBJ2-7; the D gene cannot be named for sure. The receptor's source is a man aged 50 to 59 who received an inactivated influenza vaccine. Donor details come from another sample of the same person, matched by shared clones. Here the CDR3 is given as CASSFLGQYEQYF. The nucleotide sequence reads TGTGCCAGCAGCTTCCTCGGCCAGTACGAGCAGTACTTC.